These 4 T cell receptor beta chains were all obtained from the same sample, sequenced in a study of cytomegalovirus exposure and HLA in healthy donors. Here immunoSEQ multiplex PCR was the method, and the copy in TCRdb shows in-frame clones only, minus some. Of 150,000 to 170,000 clones listed, around 83% are singletons. Sequenced input: PBMCs. These receptors came from a human donor in good health.

The chain uses TRBV11-1 and TRBJ2-7, with a weak D call TRBD1 (6 bases). The CDR3 consists of 14 residues. V lost 5 bases and J 2 bases, leaving 13 bases between the germline ends. CDR1 is SGHAT and CDR2 is FQDESV in the germline V gene (reference sequence). CDR3 DNA: TGTGCCAGCAGCCCCCGGGACAAAGCCTACGAGCAGTACTTC. This gives the protein CASSPRDKAYEQYF.

J is TRBJ1-4 and V is TRBV6-6; 9 nucleotides align to TRBD1. This CDR3 spans 15 amino acids. CDR1 and CDR2 from the germline V gene are MNHNY and SVGAGI (reference sequence). Trimming cost V 5 bases and J 5 bases; bases outside gene matches: 6. CDR3 residues: CASSAYRGRNEKLFF. Written as DNA, the CDR3 is TGTGCCAGCAGTGCTTACAGGGGGCGGAATGAAAAACTGTTTTTT.

This chain joins TRBV2 and TRBJ2-7, with D possibly TRBD2 on 6 matching bases. The CDR3 runs to 14 residues. Trimming shortened V by 3 bases and J by 6 bases, and 15 bases separated the two germline ends. Germline CDR1 SNHLY, CDR2 FYNNEI. The CDR3 sequence: CASSEVAVLPEQYF. The CDR3 nucleotides are TGTGCCAGCAGTGAGGTAGCGGTTTTGCCCGAGCAGTACTTC.

This chain uses TRBV18 with TRBJ2-3; weak D call: TRBD2 (6 bases). The germline V and J ends were trimmed by 2 bases and 0 bases, with 12 bases remaining between them. CDR3 size: 16 residues. CDR1 is KGHSH and CDR2 is LQKENI in the germline V gene. This CDR3 is CASSPLAGRSTDTQYF. The CDR3 DNA sequence: TGTGCCAGCTCACCATTGGCGGGGCGTAGCACAGATACGCAGTATTTT.